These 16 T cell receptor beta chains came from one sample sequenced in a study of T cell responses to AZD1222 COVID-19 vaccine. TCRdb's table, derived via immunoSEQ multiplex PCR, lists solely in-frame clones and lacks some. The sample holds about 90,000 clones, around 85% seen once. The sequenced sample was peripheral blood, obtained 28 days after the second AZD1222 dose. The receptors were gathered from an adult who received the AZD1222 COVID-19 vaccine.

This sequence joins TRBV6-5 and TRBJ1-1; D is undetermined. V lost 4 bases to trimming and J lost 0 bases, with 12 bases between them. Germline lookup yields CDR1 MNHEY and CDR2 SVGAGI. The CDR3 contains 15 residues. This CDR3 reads CASSLGGGMNTEAFF. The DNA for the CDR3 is TGTGCCAGCAGTTTGGGAGGAGGAATGAACACTGAAGCTTTCTTT.

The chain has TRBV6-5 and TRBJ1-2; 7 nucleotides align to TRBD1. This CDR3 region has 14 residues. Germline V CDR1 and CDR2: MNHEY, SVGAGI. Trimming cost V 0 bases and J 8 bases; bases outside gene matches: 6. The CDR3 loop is CASSYSRQGRGYTF. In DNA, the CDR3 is TGTGCCAGCAGTTACTCGAGACAGGGCAGAGGCTACACCTTC.

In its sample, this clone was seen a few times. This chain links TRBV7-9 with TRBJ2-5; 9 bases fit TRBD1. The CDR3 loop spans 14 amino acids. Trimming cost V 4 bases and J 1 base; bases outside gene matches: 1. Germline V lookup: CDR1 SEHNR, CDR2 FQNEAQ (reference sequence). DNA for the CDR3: TGTGCCAGCAGCTGGGGACAGGGCCAAGAGACCCAGTACTTC. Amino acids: CASSWGQGQETQYF.

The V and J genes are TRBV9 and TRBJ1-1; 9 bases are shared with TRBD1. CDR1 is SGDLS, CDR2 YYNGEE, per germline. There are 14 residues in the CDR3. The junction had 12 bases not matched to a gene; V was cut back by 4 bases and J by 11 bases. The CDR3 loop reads CASSPGTGPQGAFF. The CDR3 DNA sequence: TGTGCCAGCAGCCCCGGGACAGGGCCACAGGGGGCTTTCTTT.

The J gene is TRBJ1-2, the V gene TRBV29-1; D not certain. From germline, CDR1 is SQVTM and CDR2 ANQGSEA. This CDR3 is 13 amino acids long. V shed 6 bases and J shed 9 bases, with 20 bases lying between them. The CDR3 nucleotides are TGCAGCGTCGACGATCTCGGGCGGTGGAGCTACACCTTC. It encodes CSVDDLGRWSYTF.

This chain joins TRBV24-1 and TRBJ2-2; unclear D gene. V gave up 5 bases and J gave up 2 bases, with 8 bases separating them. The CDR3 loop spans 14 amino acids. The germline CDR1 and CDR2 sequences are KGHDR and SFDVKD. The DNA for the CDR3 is TGTGCCACCAGTGGGGCGGCTAACACCGGGGAGCTGTTTTTT. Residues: CATSGAANTGELFF.

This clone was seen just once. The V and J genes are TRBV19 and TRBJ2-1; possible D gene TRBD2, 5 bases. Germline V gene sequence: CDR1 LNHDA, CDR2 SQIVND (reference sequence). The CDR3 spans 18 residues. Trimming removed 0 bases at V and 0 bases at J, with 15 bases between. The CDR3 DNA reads TGTGCCAGTAGTATAGACGCTTTACTAGTCAGCTCCTACAATGAGCAGTTCTTC. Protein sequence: CASSIDALLVSSYNEQFF.

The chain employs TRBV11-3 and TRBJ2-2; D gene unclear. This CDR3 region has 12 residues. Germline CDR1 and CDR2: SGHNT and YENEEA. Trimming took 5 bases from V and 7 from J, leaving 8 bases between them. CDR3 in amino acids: CASSNLGGELFF. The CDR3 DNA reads TGTGCCAGCAGCAACCTGGGCGGGGAGCTGTTTTTT.

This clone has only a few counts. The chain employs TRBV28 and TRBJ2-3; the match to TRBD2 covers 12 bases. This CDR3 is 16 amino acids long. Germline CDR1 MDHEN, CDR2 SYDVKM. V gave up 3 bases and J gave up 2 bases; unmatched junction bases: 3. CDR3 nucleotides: TGTGCCAGCAGTTTGGGGACTAGCGGGCTCACAGATACGCAGTATTTT. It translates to CASSLGTSGLTDTQYF.

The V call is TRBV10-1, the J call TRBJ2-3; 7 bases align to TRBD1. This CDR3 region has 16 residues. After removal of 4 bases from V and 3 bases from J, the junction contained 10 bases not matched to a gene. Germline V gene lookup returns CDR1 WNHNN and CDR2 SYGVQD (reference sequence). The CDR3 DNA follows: TGCGCCAGCAGTGGAAGTGGACAGGATAATACAGATACGCAGTATTTT. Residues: CASSGSGQDNTDTQYF.

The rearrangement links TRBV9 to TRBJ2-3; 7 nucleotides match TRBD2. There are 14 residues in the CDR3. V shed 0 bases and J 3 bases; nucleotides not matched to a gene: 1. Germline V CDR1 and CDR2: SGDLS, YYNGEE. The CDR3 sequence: CASSVERGTDTQYF. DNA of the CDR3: TGTGCCAGCAGCGTAGAGCGGGGAACAGATACGCAGTATTTT.

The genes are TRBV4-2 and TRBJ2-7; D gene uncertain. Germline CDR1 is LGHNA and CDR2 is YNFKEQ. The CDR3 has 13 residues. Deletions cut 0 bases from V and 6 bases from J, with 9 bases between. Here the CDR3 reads CASSQESPSEQYF. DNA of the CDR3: TGTGCCAGCAGCCAAGAGTCTCCAAGCGAGCAGTACTTC.

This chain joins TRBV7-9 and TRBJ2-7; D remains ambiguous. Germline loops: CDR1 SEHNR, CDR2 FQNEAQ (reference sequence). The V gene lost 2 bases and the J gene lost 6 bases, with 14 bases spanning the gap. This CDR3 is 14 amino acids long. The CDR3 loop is CASSLLVGWGEQYF. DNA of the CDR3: TGTGCCAGCAGCTTATTGGTGGGCTGGGGCGAGCAGTACTTC.

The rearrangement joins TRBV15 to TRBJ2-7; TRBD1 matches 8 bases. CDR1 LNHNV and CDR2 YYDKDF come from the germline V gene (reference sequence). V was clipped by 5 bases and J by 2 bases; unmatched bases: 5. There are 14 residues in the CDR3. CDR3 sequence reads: CATSPGTGTYEQYF. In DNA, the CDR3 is TGTGCCACCAGCCCTGGGACAGGAACCTACGAGCAGTACTTC.

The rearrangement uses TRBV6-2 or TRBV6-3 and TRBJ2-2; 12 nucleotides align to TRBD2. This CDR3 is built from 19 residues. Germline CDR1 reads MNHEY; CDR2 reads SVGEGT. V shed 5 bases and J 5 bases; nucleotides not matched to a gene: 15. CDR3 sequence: CASSLHSGLAGLQTGELFF. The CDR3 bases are TGTGCCAGCAGTCTCCACTCGGGACTAGCGGGCCTGCAGACCGGGGAGCTGTTTTTT.

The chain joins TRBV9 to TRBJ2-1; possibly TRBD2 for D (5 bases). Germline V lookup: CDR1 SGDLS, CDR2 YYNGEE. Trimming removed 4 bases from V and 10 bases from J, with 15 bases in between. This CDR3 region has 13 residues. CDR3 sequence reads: CASSTGLWEEQFF. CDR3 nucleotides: TGTGCCAGCAGCACTGGGTTGTGGGAGGAGCAGTTCTTC.